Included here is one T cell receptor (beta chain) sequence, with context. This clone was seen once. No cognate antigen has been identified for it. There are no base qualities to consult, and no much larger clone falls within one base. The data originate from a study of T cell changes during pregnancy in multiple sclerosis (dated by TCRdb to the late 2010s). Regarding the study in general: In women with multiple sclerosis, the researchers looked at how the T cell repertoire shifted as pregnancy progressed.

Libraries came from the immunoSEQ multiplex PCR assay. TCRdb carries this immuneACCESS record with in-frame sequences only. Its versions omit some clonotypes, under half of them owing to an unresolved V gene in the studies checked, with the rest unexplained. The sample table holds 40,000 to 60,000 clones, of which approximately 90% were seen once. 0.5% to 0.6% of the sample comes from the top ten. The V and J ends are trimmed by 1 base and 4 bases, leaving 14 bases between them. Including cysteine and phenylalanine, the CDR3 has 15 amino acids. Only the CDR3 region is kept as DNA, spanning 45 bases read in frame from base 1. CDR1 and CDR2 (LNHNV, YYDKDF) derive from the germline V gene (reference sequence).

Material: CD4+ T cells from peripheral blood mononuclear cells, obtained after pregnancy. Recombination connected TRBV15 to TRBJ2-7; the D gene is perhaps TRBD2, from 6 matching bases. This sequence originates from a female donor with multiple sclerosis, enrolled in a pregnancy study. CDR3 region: CATSRGSGSGYEQYF. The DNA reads TGTGCCACCAGCAGAGGGTCCGGGAGCGGGTACGAGCAGTACTTC.